This passage covers 20 T cell receptor beta chains from one sample sequenced in a study of blood T cell repertoires in COVID-19. The protocol was immunoSEQ multiplex PCR, while the TCRdb copy is restricted to in-frame clones and leaves out a portion. The sample holds about 150,000 clones; 85% to 90% are singletons and the top ten take 2.5% to 3.5%. The specimen sequenced was peripheral blood. These TCRs come from a woman aged 60-75 years with active COVID-19.

Only one count was recorded for this clone. The V gene is TRBV6-5, the J gene TRBJ1-2; TRBD1 matches 11 bases. Germline V gene data show CDR1 as MNHEY and CDR2 as SVGAGI. Germline trimming cut 8 bases from V and 2 bases from J; bases unmatched to any gene: 1. This CDR3 spans 13 amino acids. CDR3: CASRDRGNYGYTF. CDR3 nucleotide sequence: TGTGCCAGCCGGGACAGGGGGAACTATGGCTACACCTTC.

CDR3 region: CASSSWTGGMDTQYF. The CDR3 bases are TGTGCCAGCAGTTCCTGGACAGGGGGCATGGATACGCAGTATTTT. The genes are TRBV6-5 and TRBJ2-3; TRBD1 matches at 11 bases. Germline lookup yields CDR1 MNHEY and CDR2 SVGAGI. CDR3 length equals 15 residues. Trimming removed 4 bases from V and 6 bases from J; junction bases left unmatched: 6.

This chain links TRBV19 with TRBJ1-6; TRBD1 is a possible D gene (5 bases). The CDR3 has 15 residues. CDR1 and CDR2 (germline): LNHDA, SQIVND (reference sequence). Trimming removed 7 bases at V and 7 bases at J, with 17 bases between. The CDR3 region is CASTLSRTINSPLHF. The CDR3 nucleotides are TGTGCCAGTACCCTAAGTAGGACAATAAATTCACCCCTCCACTTT.

The CDR3 DNA reads as TGTGCCAGCAGTCTAAACAGTGGAGAGACCCAGTACTTC. Translated, it gives CASSLNSGETQYF. The chain has TRBV6-4 and TRBJ2-5; D remains ambiguous. The V end lost 5 bases, the J end lost 4 bases, and 11 bases lay between the germline ends. This CDR3 spans 13 amino acids. Germline V gene lookup returns CDR1 MRHNA and CDR2 SNTAGT.

The rearrangement links TRBV10-2 to TRBJ2-5; 10 nucleotides line up with TRBD2. V trimming: 2 bases; J trimming: 4 bases; junction bases outside the gene matches: 7. CDR3 length: 16 residues. Germline V gene lookup returns CDR1 WSHSY and CDR2 SAAADI. CDR3 region: CASSERLAGVGETQYF. In DNA, the CDR3 is TGCGCCAGCAGTGAGCGGCTAGCGGGAGTGGGAGAGACCCAGTACTTC.

This rearrangement joins TRBV30 to TRBJ2-5, with 12 bases matching TRBD2. The CDR3 is 14 amino acids. V lost 2 bases to trimming and J lost 4 bases; unmatched junction nucleotides: 2. CDR1 and CDR2 from the germline V gene are GTSNPN and SVGIG (reference sequence). Here the CDR3 reads CAWSKGLAGETQYF. In DNA, the CDR3 is TGTGCCTGGAGTAAGGGACTAGCGGGAGAGACCCAGTACTTC.

The rearrangement joins TRBV3-1 (or the pseudogene TRBV3-2) to TRBJ2-7; 9 nucleotides line up with TRBD2. CDR3 length: 15 amino acids. The germline V gene has CDR1 LGHDT and CDR2 YNNKEL (reference sequence). The J segment lost 4 bases and the V segment lost 4 bases, leaving 8 bases of the junction unmatched. The CDR3 here is CASSLSSGKGYEQYF. CDR3 DNA: TGTGCCAGCAGCCTATCTAGCGGGAAAGGGTACGAGCAGTACTTC.

The rearrangement uses TRBV4-1 and TRBJ2-1, with 8 bases fitting TRBD2. V dropped 0 bases and J dropped 10; count of bases not matched to a gene: 23. The CDR3 covers 20 residues. CDR1 is MGHRA and CDR2 is YSYEKL in the germline V gene. The CDR3 region has the DNA TGCGCCAGCAGCCAAGATCGCCCGGGGCAGGCTAGCGGGCCAAGGGAAGAGCAGTTCTTC. This encodes CASSQDRPGQASGPREEQFF.

The rearrangement joins TRBV28 to TRBJ2-7; D unresolved. This CDR3 is built from 13 residues. The germline CDR1 and CDR2 sequences are MDHEN and SYDVKM. Deletions cut 1 base from V and 3 bases from J, with 7 bases between. The chain's CDR3 is CASSLLVSYEQYF. The DNA for the CDR3 is TGTGCCAGCAGTTTATTGGTCAGCTACGAGCAGTACTTC.

CDR3 bases: TGTGCCAGCAAGGGGGGGAGGGTAGAGACCCAGTACTTC. This translates into CASKGGRVETQYF. V usage is TRBV2 and J usage is TRBJ2-5; TRBD2 might be the D (7 bases). The V and J ends lost 7 bases and 4 bases respectively, with 13 bases between them. CDR3 length: 13 amino acids. Germline lookup yields CDR1 SNHLY and CDR2 FYNNEI.

The rearrangement links TRBV5-1 to TRBJ1-6; 10 bases are shared with TRBD1. The CDR3 sequence is 14 residues long. The V gene end was trimmed by 4 bases and the J gene end by 10 bases; junction bases not matched to a gene: 5. Germline assignment: CDR1 SGHRS and CDR2 YFSETQ. In DNA, the CDR3 is TGCGCCAGCAGCCCGGGACAGGGGAGCTCACCCCTCCACTTT. As protein: CASSPGQGSSPLHF.

The CDR3 DNA reads as TGTGCCAGCTCACTGGGGACAGCGAACACTGAAGCTTTCTTT. As protein: CASSLGTANTEAFF. V is TRBV18 and J is TRBJ1-1; 7 nucleotides agree with TRBD1. This CDR3 is 14 amino acids long. Germline loops: CDR1 KGHSH, CDR2 LQKENI. Germline trimming cut 4 bases from V and 1 base from J; bases unmatched to any gene: 3.

The rearrangement joins TRBV3-1 (or the pseudogene TRBV3-2) to TRBJ2-3, with TRBD2 matching 9 bases. This CDR3 contains 15 residues. Germline assignment: CDR1 LGHDT and CDR2 YNNKEL (reference sequence). The V and J ends lost 5 bases and 4 bases, in that order; junction bases with no gene match: 7. CDR3 in amino acids: CASSTIAGASDTQYF. The CDR3 DNA follows: TGTGCCAGCAGCACTATAGCGGGAGCTTCAGATACGCAGTATTTT.

This sequence joins TRBV3-1 (or the pseudogene TRBV3-2) and TRBJ1-6, with TRBD1 matching over 12 bases. Germline CDR1 is LGHDT and CDR2 is YNNKEL (reference sequence). V shed 4 bases, J shed 5 bases, and the junction held 3 bases outside the gene matches. This CDR3 is built from 16 residues. This CDR3 reads CASSPGTGGDNSPLHF. CDR3 bases: TGTGCCAGCAGCCCCGGGACAGGGGGCGATAATTCACCCCTCCACTTT.

V and J are TRBV6-1 and TRBJ2-3; possible D gene TRBD2, 6 bases. The germline V and J ends were trimmed by 3 bases and 6 bases, with 13 bases remaining between them. There are 14 residues in the CDR3. Germline V gives CDR1 MNHNS, CDR2 SASEGT. CDR3 sequence: CASSESAGMDTQYF. The CDR3 DNA is TGTGCCAGCAGTGAGTCGGCGGGAATGGATACGCAGTATTTT.

The V call is TRBV18, the J call TRBJ1-2, with TRBD1 matching 12 bases. The V gene's germline CDR1 is KGHSH and CDR2 LQKENI. This CDR3 is built from 17 residues. V lost 3 bases to trimming and J lost 3 bases; unmatched junction nucleotides: 8. The CDR3 here is CASSPSRWDRGHYGYTF. CDR3 DNA sequence: TGTGCCAGCTCACCCTCGCGCTGGGACAGGGGGCACTATGGCTACACCTTC.

The rearrangement links TRBV6-2 or TRBV6-3 to TRBJ2-1; 7 nucleotides match TRBD1. This CDR3 comprises 15 residues. V lost 2 bases to trimming and J lost 4 bases; unmatched junction nucleotides: 5. Germline assignment: CDR1 MNHEY and CDR2 SVGEGT. CDR3 sequence (DNA): TGTGCCAGCAGTTACGAGAGGGGGCGGTACAATGAGCAGTTCTTC. It specifies CASSYERGRYNEQFF.

The chain has TRBV27 and TRBJ1-6; possibly TRBD1 for D (5 bases). The V end lost 3 bases, the J end lost 15 bases, and 15 bases lay between the germline ends. The CDR3 sequence is 13 residues long. Germline-derived CDR1 and CDR2 are MNHEY and SMNVEV (reference sequence). CDR3 DNA sequence: TGTGCCAGCAGTTTGGGGCTTTTTTCGGGCCTCCACTTT. It codes for CASSLGLFSGLHF.

The count of this clone is one. The J gene is TRBJ1-1, the V gene TRBV19, with 7 bases matching TRBD1. Germline V gene sequence: CDR1 LNHDA, CDR2 SQIVND (reference sequence). The CDR3 contains 14 residues. The ends lost 2 bases at V and 9 bases at J; junction bases unmatched: 9. This CDR3 is CASSIQGDSEQAFF. CDR3 sequence (DNA): TGTGCCAGTAGTATACAGGGGGACAGCGAGCAAGCTTTCTTT.

The chain joins TRBV4-2 to TRBJ2-7, with 10 bases fitting TRBD2. The V gene end was trimmed by 1 base and the J gene end by 0 bases; junction bases not matched to a gene: 6. Germline values: CDR1 LGHNA, CDR2 YNFKEQ. The CDR3 runs 17 residues. The CDR3 region has the DNA TGTGCCAGCAGCCAAGCGACTAGCGGGCCGAGCTCCTACGAGCAGTACTTC. Residues: CASSQATSGPSSYEQYF.